The 14 T cell receptor beta chains given below trace back to one sample, sequenced in a study of tumor-infiltrating lymphocytes in oesophageal squamous cell carcinoma. TCRdb reanalysed the PCR reads using MiXCR and keeps one entry per CDR3 protein. This sample yields just under 20,000 distinct CDR3 sequences, of which approximately 40% are seen a single time; approximately 19% belongs to the top ten. Sequenced material: esophageal tumor tissue. These receptor sequences come from a male donor with esophageal squamous cell carcinoma.

This clonotype appeared many times. A clone one base away is much larger, so this may be a read error. The chain joins TRBV10-2 to TRBJ2-1, with 8 bases that match TRBD2. With the DNA end fitting TRBJ2-7 better, the J assignment may be wrong. Germline CDR1 WSHSY, CDR2 SAAADI. This CDR3 has 15 residues. CDR3 residues: CASSPPGLDYNEQYF. The CDR3 bases are TGCGCCAGCAGCCCACCGGGACTAGACTACAATGAGCAGTACTTC.

V gene TRBV7-6 combines with J gene TRBJ2-1; D is uncertain. V was pared by 3 bases and J by 3 bases, with 9 bases between. This CDR3 spans 14 amino acids. CDR1 is SGHVS and CDR2 is FNYEAQ in the germline V gene. The chain's CDR3 is CASSLDGRYNEQFF. The CDR3 bases are TGTGCCAGCAGCTTGGACGGACGCTACAATGAGCAGTTCTTC. Full variable domain (missing parts from reference TRBV7-6 and TRBJ2-1): GAGVSQSPRYKVTKRGQDVALRCDPISGHVSLYWYRQALGQGPEFLTYFNYEAQQDKSGLPNDRFSAERPEGSISTLTIQRTEQRDSAMYRCASSLDGRYNEQFFGPGTRLTVL.

The V call is TRBV19, the J call TRBJ2-1; a weak D match, TRBD2 (6 bases). The CDR3 contains 16 residues. V was cut by 5 bases and J by 13 bases, with 27 bases left in between. CDR1 LNHDA and CDR2 SQIVND come from the germline V gene (reference sequence). As DNA, the CDR3 is TGTGCCAGTAGTCCAGTGGGGGGTCGGAGGAGTGAGACCCAGTTCTTC. It is translated as CASSPVGGRRSETQFF.

This clonotype was seen repeatedly, ten times or more. This may be a read error: a much more frequent sequence differs by one nucleotide. The chain combines TRBV7-8 with TRBJ2-5, with D unclear. Germline V CDR1 and CDR2: SGHVS, FQNEAQ. Trimming removed 0 bases from V and 11 bases from J, with 25 bases in between. The CDR3 covers 17 residues. The CDR3 DNA follows: TGTGCCAGCAGCTTAGCGGGCGAATACATCTCCTACAATGAGCAGTACTTC. Translated, it gives CASSLAGEYISYNEQYF.

This clonotype was recorded at least ten times. A read error is possible here, since a much larger clone lies one base away. The J gene is TRBJ2-1, the V gene TRBV11-2; D gene uncertain. The J call may be in error: the DNA end matches TRBJ2-7 better. There are 17 residues in the CDR3. CDR1 and CDR2 (germline): SGHAT, FQNNGV. Here the CDR3 DNA reads TGTGCCAGCAGCTTAGAAGCCCCAGGTAACTCCTACAATGAGCAGTACTTC. The encoded protein is CASSLEAPGNSYNEQYF.

The chain employs TRBV6-1 and TRBJ2-5; TRBD2 matches 7 bases. The J call is uncertain, as TRBJ2-7 better fits the DNA end. The CDR3 totals 12 residues. CDR1 is MNHNS and CDR2 is SASEGT in the germline V gene. CDR3: CASSKPSGEQYF. In nucleotides, the CDR3 is TGTGCCAGCAGTAAACCTAGCGGCGAGCAGTACTTC.

This clonotype was observed many times. A read error is possible here, since a much larger clone lies one base away. The V call is TRBV7-3, the J call TRBJ2-5; D unresolved. Germline loops: CDR1 SGHTA, CDR2 FQGTGA. Deletions cut 2 bases from V and 11 bases from J, with 21 bases between. The CDR3 length is 15 residues. This CDR3 reads CASSLVGTSYNEQYF. The CDR3 DNA follows: TGTGCCAGCAGCTTAGTGGGAACCTCCTACAATGAGCAGTACTTC.

This sequence joins TRBV7-8 and TRBJ2-4; 11 nucleotides line up with TRBD2. The DNA end lines up better with TRBJ2-1; the J call may be wrong. The CDR3 contains 16 residues. The germline gives CDR1 SGHVS, CDR2 FQNEAQ. CDR3 sequence (DNA): TGTGCCAGCAGCTCCTCGACTAGCGGGAATGGGAGGGAGCAGTTCTTC. Translated, it gives CASSSSTSGNGREQFF.

This clonotype was found many times. This chain joins TRBV2 and TRBJ2-1; 8 bases line up with TRBD2. V trimming: 1 base; J trimming: 7 bases; junction bases outside the gene matches: 6. Germline V gives CDR1 SNHLY, CDR2 FYNNEI. The CDR3 loop spans 15 amino acids. The CDR3 DNA is TGTGCCAGCAGTGAAGACCTAGCGGGTGTAAATGAGCAGTTCTTC. Residues: CASSEDLAGVNEQFF.

This clonotype was seen repeatedly, ten times or more. The V gene is TRBV2, the J gene TRBJ2-5; weak D call: TRBD1 (6 bases). Germline lookup yields CDR1 SNHLY and CDR2 FYNNEI. V lost 6 bases, J lost 4 bases, and 9 bases lay in between. The CDR3 totals 12 residues. CDR3 bases: TGTGCCAGCAGAGGGGGTTCAGAGACCCAGTACTTC. Translated, it gives CASRGGSETQYF.

V is TRBV6-1 and J is TRBJ2-6, with TRBD1 matching 9 bases. The DNA matches TRBJ2-5 better at its end, which makes the J call doubtful. Germline assignment: CDR1 MNHNS and CDR2 SASEGT. CDR3 size: 12 residues. The CDR3 is CATWDRVETQYF. CDR3 coding DNA: TGTGCCACTTGGGACAGGGTGGAGACCCAGTACTTC.

Within the sample, this clonotype is medium-sized. V gene TRBV7-9 combines with J gene TRBJ2-3, with unresolved D. There are 15 residues in the CDR3. Germline-derived CDR1 and CDR2 are SEHNR and FQNEAQ (reference sequence). V shed 3 bases and J shed 0 bases, with 10 bases lying between them. DNA of the CDR3: TGTGCCAGCAGCTTCGTAGGAACAAGCACAGATACGCAGTATTTT. This sequence encodes CASSFVGTSTDTQYF.

A few counts support this clonotype. J is TRBJ2-3 and V is TRBV7-6; weak D call: TRBD2 (6 bases). Between the trimmed V and J ends, which lost 5 bases and 1 base, there was a span of 13 bases. Germline CDR1 reads SGHVS; CDR2 reads FNYEAQ. The CDR3 sequence is 15 residues long. Written as DNA, the CDR3 is TGTGCCAGCAGCCTGCGGGGAAGGGGCACAGATACGCAGTATTTT. Amino acids: CASSLRGRGTDTQYF.

Many counts were recorded for this clonotype. The J gene is TRBJ1-2, the V gene TRBV7-3; D is possibly TRBD1 (6 bases). CDR3 length: 15 residues. V was trimmed by 4 bases and J by 0 bases, leaving 12 bases between them. CDR1 and CDR2 (germline): SGHTA, FQGTGA. CDR3: CASSSYRDSNYGYTF. For the CDR3, the DNA is TGTGCCAGCAGCTCCTACAGGGATTCTAACTATGGCTACACCTTC.